This T cell receptor beta chain was documented in a study of blood T cell repertoires in COVID-19. Background on the study: Collection of acute and convalescent COVID-19 samples took place in the United States, Italy and Spain.

In the study's own analysis: Amplification from reference gene primers served as the basis for estimated nucleated cell counts. Clones were read by immunoSEQ multiplex PCR, and TCRdb kept only the in-frame ones, dropping some. V, J and clone size reflect that table, while D and trimming were determined from the DNA. The repertoire has 80,000 to 95,000 clones, approximately 80% of them found once; the top ten carry around 4.7%. The CDR3 sequence is 15 residues long. The germline V gene has CDR1 SGHRS and CDR2 YFSETQ. Trimming removed 4 bases from V and 7 bases from J; junction bases left unmatched: 7. The Seattle patients, enrolled during active infection, were followed longitudinally.

The clonotype comes from a man older than 75 with COVID-19, enrolled during active disease. The sample consisted of peripheral blood. The chain combines TRBV5-1 with TRBJ1-6; TRBD1 matches 8 bases. CDR3 amino acids: CASSPARDRNSPLHF. In nucleotides, the CDR3 is TGCGCCAGCAGCCCAGCCCGGGACAGGAATTCACCCCTCCACTTT.